The 7 T cell receptor beta chains below all came from one sample that was sequenced in a study of T cells in localized non-small cell lung cancer. Clones were read by immunoSEQ multiplex PCR, and TCRdb kept only the in-frame ones, dropping some. The sample lists about 70,000 clones; about 90% were seen once. The sample here was peripheral blood, taken before any cancer treatment. These receptors came from a male donor aged 60 or over with stage III squamous cell lung carcinoma.

The chain uses TRBV2 and TRBJ1-5; unclear D gene. Germline V gene lookup returns CDR1 SNHLY and CDR2 FYNNEI. The CDR3 contains 13 residues. The ends were cut back, 4 bases at V and 4 bases at J, with 8 bases in the middle. The CDR3 DNA reads TGTGCCAGCAGTGGACCGTTAAATCAGCCCCAGCATTTT. This codes for CASSGPLNQPQHF.

CDR3 nucleotide sequence: TGTGCCAGCAGCCCCCGACAGGGACCGAACACTGAAGCTTTCTTT. Its translation: CASSPRQGPNTEAFF. The chain links TRBV9 to TRBJ1-1; 7 positions agree with TRBD1. CDR1 is SGDLS, CDR2 YYNGEE, per germline. This CDR3 is 15 amino acids long. V trimming: 4 bases; J trimming: 1 base; junction bases outside the gene matches: 7.

The chain uses TRBV6-1 and TRBJ2-5; 8 nucleotides agree with TRBD1. CDR3 length: 14 amino acids. V lost 6 bases and J lost 4; bases outside the gene matches: 7. Germline CDR1 MNHNS, CDR2 SASEGT. CDR3 amino acids: CASSKDRGGETQYF. The DNA of the CDR3 is TGTGCCAGCAGCAAAGACAGGGGTGGAGAGACCCAGTACTTC.

The chain joins TRBV29-1 to TRBJ2-1; the D gene is possibly TRBD2 (5 bases). The CDR3 spans 12 residues. V dropped 3 bases and J dropped 12 bases, with 15 bases sitting between them. Per germline, CDR1 SQVTM and CDR2 ANQGSEA. The CDR3 protein is CSVDKPGIGQFF. In DNA form, the CDR3 reads TGCAGCGTTGACAAACCGGGGATAGGGCAGTTCTTC.

CDR3 in DNA: TGTGCCAGCAGCTTAGCCCCGGGACAGGGCGTGCAAGAGACCCAGTACTTC. Translating gives CASSLAPGQGVQETQYF. V is TRBV7-7 and J is TRBJ2-5, with 9 nucleotides matching TRBD1. The V gene end was trimmed by 0 bases and the J gene end by 2 bases; junction bases not matched to a gene: 7. The CDR3 covers 17 residues. CDR1 is SSHAT and CDR2 is FNYEAQ in the germline V gene (reference sequence).

J is TRBJ2-5 and V is TRBV7-9; D remains ambiguous. The ends were cut back, 5 bases at V and 1 base at J, with 11 bases in the middle. The germline CDR1 and CDR2 sequences are SEHNR and FQNEAQ (reference sequence). This CDR3 is 14 amino acids long. CDR3: CASSLSRLQETQYF. The CDR3 coding sequence is TGTGCCAGCAGCCTCTCGAGGCTCCAAGAGACCCAGTACTTC.

DNA of the CDR3: TGCAGCGTGGGGGGGACTCGTCCGAACACTGAAGCTTTCTTT. It translates to CSVGGTRPNTEAFF. The J gene is TRBJ1-1, the V gene TRBV29-1, with D possibly being TRBD1 (5 bases). In germline, CDR1 is SQVTM, CDR2 ANQGSEA. The CDR3 has 14 residues. V lost 6 bases and J 1 base, leaving 15 bases between the germline ends. Drawing the rest from reference TRBV29-1 and TRBJ1-1, the complete variable domain is SAVISQKPSRDICQRGTSLTIQCQVDSQVTMMFWYRQQPGQSLTLIATANQGSEATYESGFVIDKFPISRPNLTFSTLTVSNMSPEDSSIYLCSVGGTRPNTEAFFGQGTRLTVV.